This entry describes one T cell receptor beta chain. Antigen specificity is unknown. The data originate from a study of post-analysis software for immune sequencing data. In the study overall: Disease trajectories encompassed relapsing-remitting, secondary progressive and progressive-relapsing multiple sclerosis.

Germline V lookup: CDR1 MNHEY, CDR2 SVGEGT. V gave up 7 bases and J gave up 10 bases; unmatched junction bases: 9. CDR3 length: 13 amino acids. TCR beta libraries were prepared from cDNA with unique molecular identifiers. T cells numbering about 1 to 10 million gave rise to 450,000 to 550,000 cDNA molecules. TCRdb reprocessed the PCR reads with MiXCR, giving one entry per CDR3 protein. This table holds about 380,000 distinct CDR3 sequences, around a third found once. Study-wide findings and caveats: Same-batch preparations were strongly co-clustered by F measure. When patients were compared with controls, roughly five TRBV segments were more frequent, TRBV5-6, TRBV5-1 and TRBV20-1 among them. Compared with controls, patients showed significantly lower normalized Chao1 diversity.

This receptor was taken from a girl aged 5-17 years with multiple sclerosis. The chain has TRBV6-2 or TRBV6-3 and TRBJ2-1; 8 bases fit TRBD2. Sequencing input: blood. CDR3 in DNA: TGTGCCAGCAAGACTAGGCGGGGGGCCGAGCAGTTCTTC. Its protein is CASKTRRGAEQFF.